This is a list of T cell receptor beta chains from one sample in a study of cytomegalovirus exposure and HLA in healthy donors. TCRdb keeps only in-frame clones here, not all; method: immunoSEQ multiplex PCR. The profile shows about 190,000 clones, 75% to 85% of them singletons. The material sequenced was PBMCs. The receptors derive from a boy younger than 18 in good health and CMV-seronegative. Both conserved end residues are part of each CDR3. D genes are given only for firm matches. Size is omitted from some rows. Given values are once, few, many or a class for expanded clones.

TRBD2	TRBV2	-	TRBJ2-5	CASSRRGLAVLQETQYF	TGTGCCAGCAGCCGCCGCGGACTAGCCGTCTTACAAGAGACCCAGTACTTC
-	TRBV6-1	-	TRBJ1-2	CATMSQPLTVYGYTF	TGTGCCACCATGAGCCAACCACTGACAGTTTATGGCTACACCTTC
TRBD2	TRBV7-6	-	TRBJ2-3	CASSLARDYGDTQYF	TGTGCCAGCAGCTTAGCCCGGGACTACGGGGATACGCAGTATTTT
-	TRBV6-5	-	TRBJ1-1	CASSLGNIVNTEAFF	TGTGCCAGCAGCCTAGGAAATATCGTGAACACTGAAGCTTTCTTT
-	TRBV6-1	-	TRBJ1-1	CASSTGRGTEAFF	TGTGCCAGCAGTACAGGGAGAGGGACTGAAGCTTTCTTT
TRBD1	TRBV9	-	TRBJ1-5	CASSPTGGRGQPQHF	TGTGCCAGCAGCCCCACAGGGGGAAGAGGGCAGCCCCAGCATTTT
-	TRBV5-1	-	TRBJ2-7	CASSSPRGTSSYEQYF	TGCGCCAGCAGCAGCCCCCGGGGGACCTCCTCCTACGAGCAGTACTTC
-	TRBV11-3	-	TRBJ2-7	CASSLDPPGTYEQYF	TGTGCCAGCAGCTTAGATCCCCCAGGGACCTACGAGCAGTACTTC
TRBD1	TRBV5-1	few	TRBJ1-4	CASSLGGRTGEKLFF	TGCGCCAGCAGCTTAGGGGGACGGACAGGGGAAAAACTGTTTTTT
-	TRBV5-6	-	TRBJ1-2	CASSAGGDGYTF	TGTGCCAGCAGCGCCGGAGGGGACGGCTACACCTTC
-	TRBV5-1	-	TRBJ1-1	CASSLIYPLLNTEAFF	TGCGCCAGCAGCTTGATCTACCCGCTCTTGAACACTGAAGCTTTCTTT
-	TRBV6-4	-	TRBJ2-3	CASSESGVPDTQYF	TGTGCCAGCAGCGAATCAGGGGTGCCAGATACGCAGTATTTT
TRBD1	TRBV14	-	TRBJ2-4	CASSQLGGRDIQYF	TGTGCCAGCAGCCAGTTAGGGGGCAGGGACATTCAGTACTTC
-	TRBV21-1	-	TRBJ1-1	CASSNEGTVQTNTEAFF	TGTGCCAGCAGCAATGAGGGGACAGTCCAAACAAACACTGAAGCTTTCTTT
-	TRBV9	-	TRBJ1-1	CASSVVRDTEAFF	TGTGCCAGCAGCGTTGTACGGGACACTGAAGCTTTCTTT
-	TRBV19	-	TRBJ2-7	CASSIYGSSYEQYF	TGTGCCAGTAGTATTTACGGTAGCTCCTACGAGCAGTACTTC
-	TRBV6-1	-	TRBJ1-5	CASQVPVDRQPQHF	TGTGCCAGCCAGGTCCCGGTCGATCGTCAGCCCCAGCATTTT
TRBD2	TRBV4-3	-	TRBJ2-3	CASSQDLGTSGSSTDTQYF	TGCGCCAGCAGCCAAGATCTTGGGACTAGCGGTTCTAGCACAGATACGCAGTATTTT